Below, one T cell receptor beta chain is given with its context. The target antigen is unknown. Alongside a J-beta primer mix, a sample-barcoded 5' primer served in a second PCR lasting roughly 7 to 11 cycles. TCRdb reprocessed the 5' RACE reads via MiXCR and lists one record per CDR3 protein. The sample contains about 1.8 million distinct CDR3 sequences, roughly 49% of which appear only once. The data were obtained in a study of blood T cells in healthy people across ages. Points from the study as a whole: Unknown donor CMV status possibly confounded expanded clonotype changes.

The CDR3 has 14 residues. CDR1 and CDR2 from the germline V gene are LGHNA and YSLEER. V was pared by 0 bases and J by 5 bases, with 8 bases between. The sequenced sample consisted of blood. This TCR was sampled from a woman aged 40-49 years in good health. V and J are TRBV4-3 and TRBJ1-5; D remains ambiguous. The CDR3 DNA reads TGCGCCAGCAGCCAAGATGAACGATATCAGCCCCAGCATTTT. It yields the protein CASSQDERYQPQHF.